This T cell receptor (beta chain) was captured in a study of blood T cell repertoires in COVID-19. Study summary: Samples representing acute and convalescent COVID-19 were sourced from the United States, Italy and Spain.

The germline V gene has CDR1 SGHVS and CDR2 FQNEAQ. Trimming cost V 7 bases and J 11 bases; bases outside gene matches: 15. CDR3 length: 16 amino acids. Authors' processing steps: Scientists estimated how many nucleated cells there were by amplifying reference gene primers. The method was immunoSEQ multiplex PCR; TCRdb's version includes in-frame clones alone and lacks a portion of them. V and J calls and clone size are those listed in that table; D and trimming were worked out from the DNA. The repertoire consists of more than 150,000 clones, with roughly 80% occurring once and the leading ten covering more than 4.5%.

This sequence joins TRBV7-8 and TRBJ1-6; 9 positions match TRBD1. Specimen: peripheral blood. The source of this sequence is a young woman with acute or convalescent COVID-19. CDR3 amino acids: CASIPLLRDRVAPLHF. CDR3 nucleotide sequence: TGTGCCAGCATCCCCCTCCTCCGGGACAGGGTCGCACCCCTCCACTTT.